One and the same sample provided the 19 T cell receptor beta chains below, sequenced in a study of vaccination effects on CD4 cells after COVID-19. Antigen-specific CD4+ T cells were first expanded with viral peptide pools by the ViraFEST assay and only then sequenced. Having been cultured for 9 to 11 days, the cells underwent CD4+ T cell isolation. Subjects were given two BNT162b2 or mRNA-1273 vaccine doses. Their cognate antigens are unknown. TCRdb's table, derived via immunoSEQ multiplex PCR, lists solely in-frame clones and lacks some. The sample comprises about 28,000 clones, more than 65% of which are singletons, and roughly 9% rests with the top ten. The sample here was CD4+ T cells from PBMCs cultured with HCoV-NL63 spike peptides, taken after COVID-19 vaccination. Receptors originate from a human donor who received a COVID-19 vaccine.

The chain links TRBV5-4 to TRBJ2-2; 7 positions agree with TRBD1. CDR1 SGHNT and CDR2 YYREEE come from the germline V gene (reference sequence). Germline trimming cut 3 bases from V and 6 bases from J; bases unmatched to any gene: 5. This CDR3 contains 14 residues. CDR3 loop: CASSWGTGAGELFF. For the CDR3, the DNA is TGTGCCAGCAGCTGGGGCACAGGGGCCGGGGAGCTGTTTTTT. The variable domain in full, with the rest retrieved from reference TRBV5-4 and TRBJ2-2, is ETGVTQSPTHLIKTRGQQVTLRCSSQSGHNTVSWYQQALGQGPQFIFQYYREEENGRGNFPPRFSGLQFPNYSSELNVNALELDDSALYLCASSWGTGAGELFFGEGSRLTVL.

V gene TRBV7-9 combines with J gene TRBJ1-6; TRBD1 agrees at 7 bases. The CDR3 covers 15 residues. V shed 6 bases, J shed 5 bases, and the junction held 7 bases outside the gene matches. Germline-derived CDR1 and CDR2 are SEHNR and FQNEAQ (reference sequence). CDR3 residues: CASSPTRGNNSPLHF. The CDR3 DNA is TGTGCCAGCAGTCCTACCAGGGGGAATAATTCACCCCTCCACTTT.

The table lists this clone with a count of one. The chain employs TRBV10-1 and TRBJ2-3, with D perhaps TRBD1 or TRBD2 (5 bases each). V lost 2 bases and J lost 3, with 15 bases in between. The CDR3 consists of 16 residues. From germline, CDR1 is WNHNN and CDR2 SYGVQD (reference sequence). The CDR3 nucleotides are TGCGCCAGCAGTGAGGCGGCAGGGAGAAGGACAGATACGCAGTATTTT. Amino acid sequence: CASSEAAGRRTDTQYF.

J is TRBJ2-3 and V is TRBV5-1; 7 bases fit TRBD1. Germline V gene data show CDR1 as SGHRS and CDR2 as YFSETQ. The CDR3 runs to 16 residues. V lost 4 bases, J lost 2 bases, and 10 bases stayed unmatched. CDR3 sequence (DNA): TGCGCCAGCAGCCAAGCGACGACAGGGTACACAGATACGCAGTATTTT. This sequence encodes CASSQATTGYTDTQYF.

The chain employs TRBV11-2 and TRBJ2-1; possible D gene TRBD2, 5 bases. Germline values: CDR1 SGHAT, CDR2 FQNNGV. V was shortened by 6 bases and J by 10 bases, with 19 bases between the two germline ends. The length of the CDR3 is 14 residues. CDR3 in DNA: TGTGCCAGCAGGAGCCTAGCAAGGGTCCCCGAGCAGTTCTTC. It codes for CASRSLARVPEQFF.

This clone has only one observation. The chain combines TRBV3-1 (or the pseudogene TRBV3-2) with TRBJ2-3; D is perhaps TRBD2 (7 bases). The CDR3 spans 14 residues. Germline loops: CDR1 LGHDT, CDR2 YNNKEL (reference sequence). V was trimmed by 1 base and J by 5 bases, leaving 10 bases between them. Here the CDR3 DNA reads TGTGCCAGCAGCCAAGGAGGGGGGGGAGATACGCAGTATTTT. Translated: CASSQGGGGDTQYF.

This clone was counted a few times. The rearrangement links TRBV29-1 to TRBJ1-1; 9 bases map to TRBD1. Germline trimming cut 7 bases from V and 2 bases from J; bases unmatched to any gene: 5. Germline V gene lookup returns CDR1 SQVTM and CDR2 ANQGSEA. The CDR3 is made up of 13 amino acids. CDR3 nucleotide sequence: TGCAGCGCTACGGGACAGGGAAACACTGAAGCTTTCTTT. It yields the protein CSATGQGNTEAFF.

The rearrangement links TRBV5-4 to TRBJ2-1; 10 nucleotides agree with TRBD2. CDR3 length: 15 residues. Trimming took 3 bases from V and 7 from J; bases not matched to a gene: 7. Germline V lookup: CDR1 SGHNT, CDR2 YYREEE (reference sequence). The CDR3 loop reads CASSSAGGLLNEQFF. CDR3 DNA: TGTGCCAGCAGCTCAGCGGGGGGGCTTTTGAATGAGCAGTTCTTC.

There are a few counts of this clone. This rearrangement joins TRBV5-1 to TRBJ2-2; maybe TRBD2 (5 bases). The germline V and J ends were trimmed by 0 bases and 6 bases, with 18 bases remaining between them. CDR1 and CDR2 (germline): SGHRS, YFSETQ. This CDR3 has 17 amino acids. CDR3 sequence: CASSLDFGLSTAGELFF. DNA for the CDR3: TGCGCCAGCAGCTTGGATTTCGGACTCTCCACCGCCGGGGAGCTGTTTTTT.

The chain has TRBV21-1 and TRBJ2-2; the table's D gene call, TRBD2, was not cross checked with the DNA. TRBV21-1 is designated a pseudogene. This CDR3 spans 19 amino acids. CDR3 residues: CASSKAVRTRDANTGELFF. The CDR3, as DNA: TGTGCCAGCAGCAAAGCGGTGAGGACTCGAGACGCGAACACCGGGGAGCTGTTTTTT.

Only a few counts were recorded for this clone. V and J are TRBV9 and TRBJ1-2; tentatively, D is TRBD1 (5 bases). Germline-derived CDR1 and CDR2 are SGDLS and YYNGEE. There are 14 residues in the CDR3. V lost 1 base, J lost 11 bases, and 18 bases lay in between. In nucleotides, the CDR3 is TGTGCCAGCAGCGTAATTGGGGGGACGTGGGAATACACCTTC. Translation: CASSVIGGTWEYTF.

V is TRBV5-8 and J is TRBJ1-1; D call uncertain. Per germline, CDR1 SGHTS and CDR2 YDEGEE. The CDR3 runs 13 residues. The V end lost 0 bases, the J end lost 0 bases, and 3 bases lay between the germline ends. This CDR3 reads CASSLEMNTEAFF. CDR3 coding DNA: TGTGCCAGCAGCTTGGAGATGAACACTGAAGCTTTCTTT.

This chain connects TRBV11-2 to TRBJ1-3; no firm D call. Germline assignment: CDR1 SGHAT and CDR2 FQNNGV. The V and J ends lost 6 bases and 5 bases respectively, with 11 bases between them. The CDR3 length is 13 residues. CDR3 DNA sequence: TGTGCCAGCAGTGGACTTACGCGAAACACCATATATTTT. This gives the protein CASSGLTRNTIYF.

The rearrangement joins TRBV12-5 to TRBJ2-1; the match to TRBD2 covers 9 bases. V lost 5 bases, J lost 4 bases, and 9 bases stayed unmatched. Germline V lookup: CDR1 LGHNT, CDR2 FRNRAP. The CDR3 length is 16 residues. The CDR3 spells CASGQGTSSTYNEQFF. CDR3 coding DNA: TGTGCTAGTGGTCAGGGGACTAGCTCCACGTACAATGAGCAGTTCTTC.

The rearrangement joins TRBV27 to TRBJ1-5; tentative D call: TRBD1 (5 bases). The germline V and J ends were trimmed by 2 bases and 6 bases, with 5 bases remaining between them. Germline loops: CDR1 MNHEY, CDR2 SMNVEV (reference sequence). The CDR3 totals 12 residues. The CDR3 loop is CASSLRGQPQHF. CDR3 sequence (DNA): TGTGCCAGCAGTTTAAGGGGTCAGCCCCAGCATTTT.

This clone appeared a few times. The chain couples TRBV6-2 or TRBV6-3 to TRBJ2-7, with a possible D match to TRBD1 (8 bases). Trimming shortened V by 6 bases and J by 2 bases, and 14 bases separated the two germline ends. The V gene's germline CDR1 is MNHEY and CDR2 SVGEGT. CDR3 length: 14 amino acids. The CDR3 sequence: CASSRTGGAYEQYF. In nucleotides, the CDR3 is TGTGCCAGCAGCCGAACAGGGGGGGCCTACGAGCAGTACTTC.

The CDR3 DNA is TGTGCCAGCAGTCGCCGACTAAGGCGGGAGACTTACACAGATACGCAGTATTTT. Translation: CASSRRLRRETYTDTQYF. This chain joins TRBV6-2 or TRBV6-3 and TRBJ2-3; 7 bases fit TRBD2. Trimming removed 5 bases from V and 2 bases from J; junction bases left unmatched: 16. In germline, CDR1 is MNHEY, CDR2 SVGEGT. The CDR3 spans 18 residues.

The CDR3 loop reads CASSATGYSPLHF. CDR3 sequence (DNA): TGTGCCAGCAGCGCAACAGGGTATTCACCCCTCCACTTT. This chain connects TRBV5-6 to TRBJ1-6; D is perhaps TRBD1 (6 bases). The CDR3 has 13 residues. Deletions cut 4 bases from V and 8 bases from J, with 10 bases between. Germline CDR1 SGHDT, CDR2 YYEEEE.

The rearrangement joins TRBV2 to TRBJ1-6; D remains ambiguous. The CDR3 consists of 14 residues. Trimming cost V 6 bases and J 6 bases, with 12 bases left between them. The V gene's germline CDR1 is SNHLY and CDR2 FYNNEI. CDR3 sequence reads: CASRDGPSNSPLHF. The CDR3 nucleotides read TGTGCCAGCAGGGACGGGCCGAGTAATTCACCCCTCCACTTT.